This is a list of T cell receptor beta chains from one sample in a study of shared T cell receptors in the human thymus. TCRdb keeps only in-frame clones here, not all; method: immunoSEQ multiplex PCR. The table shows some 720,000 clones, with 88% occurring only once. These data were also filed under a second study, of human thymus T cells.

Specimen: thymocytes. The receptor source for this set is a boy younger than two with a congenital heart defect. Both conserved end residues are part of each CDR3. D genes are given only for firm matches. Only some rows state a clone size, as once, few, many or a class for expanded clones.

clone_size	d_call	j_call	v_call	cdr3_aa	cdr3_nt
-	TRBD1	TRBJ1-4	TRBV7-9	CASSPGQGKEKLFF	TGTGCCAGCAGCCCGGGACAGGGGAAGGAAAAACTGTTTTTT
-	-	TRBJ1-1	TRBV7-2	CASTVRRPRIEAFF	TGTGCCAGCACAGTACGGAGGCCTAGAATTGAAGCTTTCTTT
-	-	TRBJ2-3	TRBV6-1	CASSVIVVYTDTQYF	TGTGCCAGCAGTGTAATAGTGGTATACACAGATACGCAGTATTTT
-	TRBD1	TRBJ1-2	TRBV4-3	CASSHPGQGNTF	TGCGCCAGCAGCCATCCGGGACAGGGCAATACCTTC
-	TRBD2	TRBJ2-1	TRBV4-3	CASSLRLSGSRPNEQFF	TGCGCCAGCAGCCTTCGGCTGAGCGGGAGCAGGCCCAATGAGCAGTTCTTC
few	-	TRBJ2-2	TRBV4-3	CASSQVTATGELFF	TGCGCCAGCAGCCAAGTTACTGCTACCGGGGAGCTGTTTTTT
-	-	TRBJ1-2	TRBV6-9	CASSYSGGANYGYTF	TGTGCCAGCAGTTATTCGGGGGGGGCTAACTATGGCTACACCTTC
-	-	TRBJ2-3	TRBV4-1	CASSPPQGTDTQYF	TGCGCCAGCAGCCCCCCACAGGGAACAGATACGCAGTATTTT
-	-	TRBJ1-2	TRBV5-1	CASSWGGYGYTF	TGCGCCAGCAGCTGGGGGGGTTATGGCTACACCTTC
-	-	TRBJ1-5	TRBV6-1	CASKTAKNQPQHF	TGTGCCAGCAAGACAGCGAAAAATCAGCCCCAGCATTTT
-	-	TRBJ2-3	TRBV27	CASRYRVLTDTRYF	TGTGCCAGCAGATACAGGGTCTTGACAGATACGCGGTATTTT
-	TRBD1	TRBJ2-3	TRBV27	CASSPRDREGTDTQYF	TGTGCCAGCTCCCCGAGAGACAGGGAAGGCACAGATACGCAGTATTTT
-	TRBD2	TRBJ2-2	TRBV7-3	CASSAVAGYTGELFF	TGTGCCAGTTCCGCCGTAGCGGGCTACACCGGGGAGCTGTTTTTT
-	-	TRBJ2-3	TRBV5-4	CASSPEGGTDTQYF	TGTGCCAGCAGCCCCGAAGGGGGCACAGATACGCAGTATTTT
-	TRBD2	TRBJ2-3	TRBV7-3	CASSLYPGRQDTQYF	TGTGCCAGCAGCTTATATCCCGGGAGGCAGGATACGCAGTATTTT
-	TRBD2	TRBJ2-3	TRBV7-8	CASSLSRRRESADTQYF	TGTGCCAGCAGCTTAAGTCGTCGGCGGGAGTCAGCAGATACGCAGTATTTT
-	TRBD2	TRBJ2-1	TRBV30	CAWSPLAGGPKAYNEQFF	TGTGCCTGGAGCCCACTAGCGGGAGGGCCTAAGGCCTACAATGAGCAGTTCTTC
-	TRBD1	TRBJ2-7	TRBV19	CASRPRDRVYEQYF	TGTGCCAGTAGACCCCGGGACAGGGTCTACGAGCAGTACTTC
-	-	TRBJ2-1	TRBV4-1	CASSPLQGSNEQFF	TGCGCCAGCAGCCCCTTACAGGGATCCAATGAGCAGTTCTTC
-	TRBD2	TRBJ2-1	TRBV2	CASSSLARRVYNEQFF	TGTGCCAGCAGTTCACTAGCGCGGCGAGTATACAATGAGCAGTTCTTC
-	-	TRBJ2-1	TRBV7-8	CASSLERRNYFNEQFF	TGTGCCAGCAGCTTAGAACGGAGGAATTACTTCAATGAGCAGTTCTTC
-	-	TRBJ1-1	TRBV30	CAWTVGGGRKGTEAFF	TGTGCCTGGACTGTAGGGGGGGGGCGCAAGGGGACTGAAGCTTTCTTT
few	TRBD1	TRBJ2-7	TRBV28	CASSTGLDRGLGEQYF	TGTGCCAGCAGTACGGGGTTGGACAGGGGGCTGGGAGAGCAGTACTTC
-	TRBD1	TRBJ2-5	TRBV6-1	CACRTGGAGQETQYF	TGTGCCTGCAGGACAGGGGGCGCGGGGCAAGAGACCCAGTACTTC
few	TRBD1	TRBJ2-7	TRBV30	CAWSVPGGGYEQYF	TGTGCCTGGAGTGTACCAGGGGGCGGCTACGAGCAGTACTTC
-	-	TRBJ1-1	TRBV6-5	CASSYSLGWANTEAFF	TGTGCCAGCAGTTACTCGCTGGGTTGGGCGAACACTGAAGCTTTCTTT
-	-	TRBJ2-7	TRBV4-3	CASSQERQAREQYF	TGCGCCAGCAGCCAAGAGAGACAAGCTCGGGAGCAGTACTTC
few	-	TRBJ2-5	TRBV5-1	CASSPGETQYF	TGCGCCAGCAGCCCCGGAGAGACCCAGTACTTC
-	-	TRBJ2-7	TRBV6-1	CASSERGLWYEQYF	TGTGCCAGCAGTGAAAGGGGGTTGTGGTACGAGCAGTACTTC
-	-	TRBJ2-7	TRBV6-5	CASSHYSGYEQYF	TGTGCCAGCAGCCACTATAGCGGCTACGAGCAGTACTTC
-	-	TRBJ1-2	TRBV13	CASSLENFYGYTF	TGTGCCAGCAGCTTAGAGAACTTCTATGGCTACACCTTC
-	TRBD2	TRBJ2-5	TRBV7-2	CAGTGGETQYF	TGTGCCGGTACGGGGGGTGAGACCCAGTACTTC
once	TRBD1	TRBJ2-1	TRBV27	CASSLEWDRGHDNEQFF	TGTGCCAGCAGTTTGGAATGGGACAGGGGGCATGACAATGAGCAGTTCTTC